This entry lists 25 T cell receptor beta chains sequenced from one sample in a study of CD8 T cells in ankylosing spondylitis. TCRdb re-called the 5' RACE reads through MiXCR, storing one row per CDR3 protein. Of approximately 220,000 distinct CDR3 sequences listed, roughly 18% are singletons. Overall study results and limits: Seemingly characteristic of ankylosing spondylitis blood was a TCR beta motif consisting of under 10 highly homologous variants.

These TCRs are of unknown antigen specificity. Sequencing was carried out using blood, either unsorted or a sorted T cell fraction (not recorded which). These receptors came from a male donor with ankylosing spondylitis.

This clonotype was picked up a small number of times. The V gene is TRBV19, the J gene TRBJ1-1, with D possibly matching TRBD1 (5 bases). The germline gives CDR1 LNHDA, CDR2 SQIVND (reference sequence). Trimming took off 3 bases at V and 6 bases at J, with 14 bases between the two ends. The CDR3 has 14 amino acids. CDR3 coding DNA: TGTGCCAGTAGTATGTCAACAGGTTGGGCTGAAGCTTTCTTT. This codes for CASSMSTGWAEAFF.

The rearrangement links TRBV5-1 to TRBJ2-1; D remains ambiguous. Germline lookup yields CDR1 SGHRS and CDR2 YFSETQ. Trimming removed 4 bases at V and 5 bases at J, with 16 bases between. CDR3 length: 15 amino acids. The CDR3 coding sequence is TGCGCCAGCAGCGACCCTGGAGCAGGCCACAATGAGCAGTTCTTC. As protein: CASSDPGAGHNEQFF.

Only a few counts were recorded for this clonotype. The V call is TRBV12-3 or TRBV12-4, the J call TRBJ2-5, with D perhaps matching TRBD1 or TRBD2 (6 bases each). The CDR3 contains 17 residues. V lost 2 bases and J 3 bases, leaving 19 bases between the germline ends. The CDR3 DNA reads TGTGCCAGCAGTTTAACAGGGCAGTTGCGGGACAAAGAGACCCAGTACTTC. It translates to CASSLTGQLRDKETQYF.

This clonotype was detected a few times. The rearrangement links TRBV10-3 to TRBJ2-7; D gene uncertain. The V end lost 5 bases, the J end lost 4 bases, and 9 bases lay between the germline ends. The CDR3 runs 12 residues. Per germline, CDR1 ENHRY and CDR2 SYGVKD. In DNA, the CDR3 is TGTGCCATCAGTTACGATGGTTACGAGCAGTACTTC. Encoded protein: CAISYDGYEQYF.

The rearrangement links TRBV4-1 to TRBJ2-7, with D uncertain. Germline V gene data show CDR1 as MGHRA and CDR2 as YSYEKL. CDR3 size: 15 residues. The V gene lost 1 base and the J gene lost 5 bases, with 15 bases spanning the gap. CDR3 loop: CASSQAFSEGDEQYF. As DNA, the CDR3 is TGCGCCAGCAGCCAAGCATTTTCGGAAGGTGACGAGCAGTACTTC.

The rearrangement joins TRBV4-3 to TRBJ2-3; the match to TRBD1 covers 8 bases. The ends lost 1 base at V and 1 base at J; junction bases unmatched: 16. This CDR3 is built from 20 residues. Germline V CDR1 and CDR2: LGHNA, YSLEER. CDR3 DNA sequence: TGCGCCAGCAGCCAAGGGGCGGGGACAGGCTCCTTTCTTCGCACAGATACGCAGTATTTT. Translating gives CASSQGAGTGSFLRTDTQYF.

CDR3 DNA: TGCGCCAGCAGCCCGACAGGATGGGGAGAAAAACTGTTTTTT. Its protein is CASSPTGWGEKLFF. This chain joins TRBV5-1 and TRBJ1-4, with D perhaps TRBD1 (6 bases). V lost 4 bases and J 8 bases, leaving 15 bases between the germline ends. Germline V CDR1 and CDR2: SGHRS, YFSETQ. The CDR3 contains 14 residues.

This rearrangement joins TRBV4-3 to TRBJ2-1; tentatively, D is TRBD2 (5 bases). V was clipped by 0 bases and J by 0 bases, with 9 bases between them. The CDR3 runs to 16 residues. CDR1 LGHNA and CDR2 YSLEER come from the germline V gene. CDR3 amino acids: CASSQDMGSSYNEQFF. CDR3 DNA sequence: TGCGCCAGCAGCCAAGATATGGGGAGCTCCTACAATGAGCAGTTCTTC.

The chain recombines TRBV4-1 with TRBJ2-3; 11 positions match TRBD2. This CDR3 is 16 amino acids long. The germline V gene has CDR1 MGHRA and CDR2 YSYEKL. The trim removed 5 bases at V and 2 bases at J, leaving 6 bases unmatched. The CDR3 is CASSFTSGGPTDTQYF. CDR3 bases: TGCGCCAGCAGCTTTACTAGCGGGGGCCCCACAGATACGCAGTATTTT.

This chain connects TRBV19 to TRBJ2-1, with D maybe TRBD2 (5 bases). Germline CDR1 LNHDA, CDR2 SQIVND (reference sequence). V was clipped by 3 bases and J by 2 bases, with 11 bases between them. The CDR3 is 15 residues long. The CDR3 loop reads CASSIVSGTYNEQFF. The CDR3 DNA follows: TGTGCCAGTAGTATTGTTTCGGGGACCTACAATGAGCAGTTCTTC.

The rearrangement links TRBV5-6 to TRBJ1-6; 8 bases are shared with TRBD1. Germline CDR1 is SGHDT and CDR2 is YYEEEE. J was trimmed by 10 bases and V by 6 bases; bases with no gene match: 9. This CDR3 contains 14 residues. The CDR3 DNA reads TGTGCCAGCAACCTGGGACAGGCCTCATCACCCCTCCACTTT. Protein: CASNLGQASSPLHF.

This clonotype was observed a handful of times. J is TRBJ2-7 and V is TRBV27; D possibly corresponds to TRBD2 (5 bases). V dropped 1 base and J dropped 2 bases, with 12 bases sitting between them. There are 15 residues in the CDR3. Germline loops: CDR1 MNHEY, CDR2 SMNVEV (reference sequence). The CDR3 DNA is TGTGCCAGCAGTTTATTCGCGGGTCCAGCCTACGAGCAGTACTTC. It is translated as CASSLFAGPAYEQYF.

This clonotype was detected many times. The V gene is TRBV21-1, the J gene TRBJ2-1; TRBD1 reflects the table's D call only, with no check against the DNA. TRBV21-1 is a documented pseudogene. The CDR3 has 16 residues. CDR3 sequence reads: CASSKSGVGAHNEQFF. The CDR3, as DNA: TGTGCCAGCAGCAAATCGGGGGTGGGGGCCCACAATGAGCAGTTCTTC.

The rearrangement links TRBV11-2 to TRBJ2-1; 11 nucleotides line up with TRBD2. CDR3 size: 15 residues. Trimming cost V 3 bases and J 8 bases; bases outside gene matches: 6. Germline V gives CDR1 SGHAT, CDR2 FQNNGV. The CDR3 is CASSLTSGVRHEQFF. CDR3 in DNA: TGTGCCAGCAGCTTGACTAGCGGGGTCCGTCATGAGCAGTTCTTC. Variable domain in full (rest from reference TRBV11-2 and TRBJ2-1): EAGVAQSPRYKIIEKRQSVAFWCNPISGHATLYWYQQILGQGPKLLIQFQNNGVVDDSQLPKDRFSAERLKGVDSTLKIQPAKLEDSAVYLCASSLTSGVRHEQFFGPGTRLTVL.

This rearrangement joins TRBV7-8 to TRBJ2-7; D may match TRBD1 or TRBD2 (5 bases each). The ends were cut back, 3 bases at V and 2 bases at J, with 14 bases in the middle. CDR3 length: 15 amino acids. Per the germline V gene, CDR1 is SGHVS and CDR2 is FQNEAQ. CDR3 protein: CASSLGPQAPYEQYF. The CDR3 DNA sequence: TGTGCCAGCAGCTTGGGACCCCAGGCTCCCTACGAGCAGTACTTC.

This clonotype has just a few counts. The genes are TRBV29-1 and TRBJ2-3; 13 bases are shared with TRBD2. Germline CDR1 SQVTM, CDR2 ANQGSEA. V lost 1 base, J lost 2 bases, and 9 bases stayed unmatched. This CDR3 has 18 amino acids. CDR3 loop: CSVEVILGLAGDTDTQYF. In DNA form, the CDR3 reads TGCAGCGTTGAAGTCATCCTCGGACTAGCGGGGGACACAGATACGCAGTATTTT.

This clonotype was detected a few times. This sequence joins TRBV10-3 and TRBJ2-2; D possibly corresponds to TRBD1 (5 bases). Germline V gene lookup returns CDR1 ENHRY and CDR2 SYGVKD. Between the trimmed V and J ends, which lost 0 bases and 1 base, there was a span of 9 bases. CDR3 size: 16 residues. CDR3 bases: TGTGCCATCAGTGAGTCGGTGACAGAGAACACCGGGGAGCTGTTTTTT. Its protein is CAISESVTENTGELFF.

CDR3 residues: CASSAGTYSNQPQHF. CDR3 bases: TGCGCCAGCAGCGCCGGGACCTATAGCAATCAGCCCCAGCATTTT. The chain couples TRBV10-2 to TRBJ1-5, with a tentative D call TRBD1 (5 bases). The CDR3 sequence is 15 residues long. Per the germline V gene, CDR1 is WSHSY and CDR2 is SAAADI. V was pared by 6 bases and J by 0 bases, with 12 bases between.

This clonotype was observed a few times. V is TRBV20-1 and J is TRBJ2-7, with D possibly matching TRBD2 (6 bases). Germline-derived CDR1 and CDR2 are DFQATT and SNEGSKA (reference sequence). The CDR3 has 13 amino acids. The germline V and J ends were trimmed by 0 bases and 4 bases, with 10 bases remaining between them. In DNA, the CDR3 is TGCAGTGCTAGAGAAGAAGGAGGGTACGAGCAGTACTTC. Its protein product is CSAREEGGYEQYF.

The table lists this clonotype with a few counts. The rearrangement joins TRBV7-9 to TRBJ1-1; possibly TRBD1 for D (5 bases). Germline lookup yields CDR1 SEHNR and CDR2 FQNEAQ (reference sequence). CDR3 length: 16 amino acids. V dropped 1 base and J dropped 4 bases, with 16 bases sitting between them. The CDR3 coding sequence is TGTGCCAGCAGCTTAGGTCCCAGGGCCTACCCCACTGAAGCTTTCTTT. As protein: CASSLGPRAYPTEAFF. The complete variable domain, with remaining parts taken from reference TRBV7-9 and TRBJ1-1, reads DTGVSQNPRHKITKRGQNVTFRCDPISEHNRLYWYRQTLGQGPEFLTYFQNEAQLEKSRLLSDRFSAERPKGSFSTLEIQRTEQGDSAMYLCASSLGPRAYPTEAFFGQGTRLTVV.

This clonotype was observed a handful of times. The chain recombines TRBV4-1 with TRBJ2-3, with a tentative D call TRBD1 (6 bases). The CDR3 has 15 residues. With 2 bases removed from V and 3 bases from J, the gap between germline ends came to 12 bases. The V gene's germline CDR1 is MGHRA and CDR2 YSYEKL. DNA for the CDR3: TGCGCCAGCAGCCAACCCCTGACAGGAACAGATACGCAGTATTTT. It codes for CASSQPLTGTDTQYF.

V gene TRBV13 combines with J gene TRBJ1-2, with D hard to call. Deletions cut 2 bases from V and 4 bases from J, with 5 bases between. CDR1 PRHDT and CDR2 FYEKMQ come from the germline V gene (reference sequence). The length of the CDR3 is 12 residues. Written as DNA, the CDR3 is TGTGCCAGCAGCTTACAGGCCTATGGCTACACCTTC. Amino acids: CASSLQAYGYTF.

This clonotype came up a few times. Here the CDR3 DNA reads TGCGCCAGCAGCTTAACTCCTAGCGCCGGCACAGATACGCAGTATTTT. Translating gives CASSLTPSAGTDTQYF. The chain links TRBV5-1 to TRBJ2-3, with a tentative D call TRBD2 (6 bases). Trimming left V 2 bases short and J 1 base short, with 14 bases between. The CDR3 covers 16 residues. Per the germline V gene, CDR1 is SGHRS and CDR2 is YFSETQ.

This clonotype showed up just a few times. V gene TRBV25-1 combines with J gene TRBJ2-1; the D gene could be TRBD1 or TRBD2 (6 bases each). The CDR3 covers 14 residues. The germline V gene has CDR1 MGHDK and CDR2 SYGVNS. Deletions cut 8 bases from V and 3 bases from J, with 14 bases between. CDR3 protein: CASDEGGVYNEQFF. CDR3 bases: TGTGCCAGCGACGAGGGGGGAGTCTACAATGAGCAGTTCTTC.

This chain joins TRBV5-5 and TRBJ2-3; 14 bases are shared with TRBD2. The germline CDR1 and CDR2 sequences are SGHKS and YYEKEE (reference sequence). The CDR3 loop spans 18 amino acids. The V and J ends lost 3 bases and 1 base, in that order; junction bases with no gene match: 7. The CDR3 coding sequence is TGTGCCAGCAGCTCCGGACTAGCGGGAGGATGGGGCACAGATACGCAGTATTTT. It yields the protein CASSSGLAGGWGTDTQYF.